The present T cell receptor beta chain was sequenced within a study of cytomegalovirus exposure and HLA in healthy donors (TCRdb year 2017). About the full investigation: The roughly 650 repertoires of the first cohort and the roughly 110 validation repertoires were produced on the same platform, according to a later analysis. In addition to the first cohort of roughly 670 subjects, a separate validation cohort of approximately 120 different subjects was used. To predict cytomegalovirus infection status, the study brought together high-throughput TCR immunosequencing, statistical association of individual TCRs with disease status, and machine learning. The study aimed to test whether signatures of past pathogen exposure could be identified by cataloging public T cell receptors. Results and caveats for the whole study, not just this receptor: A few of the identified cytomegalovirus-associated TCR beta chains were confirmed in vitro to be specific for cytomegalovirus antigens. Cytomegalovirus status was reported to be diagnosed by the classifier with high specificity and sensitivity in both the original and validation cohorts. The study listed 164 TCR beta chains as associated with cytomegalovirus. While some public TCRs were present in many individuals, most TCR sequences turned up only very rarely across donors. Subsequent analysis determined that TCRs grouped into clusters in the first cohort also showed a tendency toward co-occurrence across the 120 or so validation repertoires, and roughly 95% of cluster scores exceeded 0. It was suggested by the authors that the approach could potentially be generalized to other disease states and immunological phenotypes. A later analysis had no HLA typing for the validation cohort, so co-occurrence there was scored across all 120 repertoires.

As for this clone: The antigen it recognizes is unknown. No qualities accompany the bases; no much larger clone lies one base away.

Receptors were amplified or captured by the immunoSEQ multiplex PCR assay. For the original study's pipeline: A statistical classification framework was developed to diagnose cytomegalovirus status using the catalog of TCR beta chain sequences. The clones in this table, taken by TCRdb from immuneACCESS, are in-frame only. Not every clone is retained; where verified, under half of the shortfall comes from an unresolved V gene, and the cause of the rest is unknown. V, J and clone size are those of that table, while D and trimming were read from the DNA. Across this sample there are 130,000 or so clones, with 89% seen only once. The ten largest clones add up to about 3% of the sample. Via the germline V gene, CDR1 is SGHTA and CDR2 FQGNSA. Ends trimmed: V by 5 bases, J by 3 bases; bases unmatched to a gene: 6. Its CDR3 holds 15 amino acids, cysteine through phenylalanine. Solely the CDR3 DNA is kept, with 45 bases framed from the first base.

The donors belonged to the validation cohort of around 120 subjects, which was separate from the 666-subject first cohort. The chain is assembled from TRBV7-2 and TRBJ2-1, and TRBD1 matches 8 of the central bases. The receptor was derived from a man aged 30-40 years in good health and CMV-seronegative. Material: PBMCs. The CDR3: CASSLRQGNYNEQFF. The DNA reads TGTGCCAGCAGCCTTCGACAGGGGAACTACAATGAGCAGTTCTTC.